A selection of T cell receptor beta chains follows, all from one sample in a study of cytomegalovirus exposure and HLA in healthy donors. Assay: immunoSEQ multiplex PCR; the TCRdb copy retains only in-frame clones and omits some. The table lists some 110,000 clones, roughly 78% of them singletons. Input material: PBMCs. These receptors were taken from a woman aged 35 to 49 in good health and CMV-seronegative. The CDR3 runs from the conserved cysteine through the conserved F or W. The order of the fields is J gene, clone size, V gene, D gene, CDR3 DNA, CDR3 protein. The D gene is left open where the match is weak. A clone size is listed for some rows: how often the clone was seen (once, few, many), or a class if it is expanded.

TRBJ2-1	.	TRBV28	.	TGTGCCAGCAGTTTATACTCTTCCTACAATGAGCAGTTCTTC	CASSLYSSYNEQFF
TRBJ1-5	.	TRBV28	.	TGTGCCAGCAGTCCCCCCTTGGGCGCTCAGCCCCAGCATTTT	CASSPPLGAQPQHF
TRBJ1-1	.	TRBV19	.	TGTGCCAGTAGTGGCAGGGTACGAAGCACTGAAGCTTTCTTT	CASSGRVRSTEAFF
TRBJ2-5	.	TRBV11-2	TRBD1	TGTGCCAGCAGCGACAGGGGGCGCGCACGAGAGACCCAGTACTTC	CASSDRGRARETQYF
TRBJ2-7	.	TRBV27	TRBD2	TGTGCCAGCAGTCTAATACGGGAGGTCGCCTACGAGCAGTACTTC	CASSLIREVAYEQYF
TRBJ2-3	.	TRBV19	TRBD1	TGTGCCAGTAAGGATTCAGGGGGAGATACGCAGTATTTT	CASKDSGGDTQYF
TRBJ2-7	.	TRBV27	TRBD1	TGTGCCAGCAAGACAGGGTACCACGAGCAGTACTTC	CASKTGYHEQYF
TRBJ2-7	once	TRBV2	.	TGTGCCAGCAGTGAGGGCAGGGTCGACTACGAGCAGTACTTC	CASSEGRVDYEQYF
TRBJ1-2	few	TRBV18	TRBD1	TGTGCCAGCTCATCAATAACCGGGACAGGGGATCTTAATCCCGGCTACACCTTC	CASSSITGTGDLNPGYTF
TRBJ1-5	.	TRBV6-6	.	TGTGCCAGCAGTCCCGGGAACAATCAGCCCCAGCATTTT	CASSPGNNQPQHF
TRBJ2-2	.	TRBV28	TRBD1	TGTGCCAGCAGTTCAGGGGACAGAAACACCGGGGAGCTGTTTTTT	CASSSGDRNTGELFF
TRBJ1-2	few	TRBV2	TRBD1	TGTGCCAGCAATCTAGAGACAGGGATGGGAGGCTACACCTTC	CASNLETGMGGYTF
TRBJ2-1	.	TRBV6-6	.	TGTGCCAGCAGTTTCCCAGAGCAGTTCTTC	CASSFPEQFF
TRBJ1-2	few	TRBV29-1	TRBD1	TGCAGCGCGGACAGGGCCACTAACTATGGCTACACCTTC	CSADRATNYGYTF
TRBJ2-7	.	TRBV28	.	TGTGCCAGCGAGGGTCTAGAGGGATCCTACGAGCAGTACTTC	CASEGLEGSYEQYF
TRBJ2-4	.	TRBV7-8	TRBD2	TGTGCCAGCAGCTTACTAGCGGGAGGGGGAACACTAGCCAAAAACATTCAGTACTTC	CASSLLAGGGTLAKNIQYF
TRBJ1-1	.	TRBV6-1	.	TGTGCCAGCCGAAGACAGGACACTGAAGCTTTCTTT	CASRRQDTEAFF
TRBJ2-1	.	TRBV19	TRBD2	TGTGCCAGTAGCTGGTCCAGCGGGGGGAACAATGAGCAGTTCTTC	CASSWSSGGNNEQFF
TRBJ2-4	.	TRBV7-2	TRBD2	TGTGCCAGCAGCCCACTAGCGGGAAACATTCAGTACTTC	CASSPLAGNIQYF
TRBJ2-1	.	TRBV15	.	TGTGCCACCAGCAGCCTAGCGAATGAGCAGTTCTTC	CATSSLANEQFF
TRBJ1-2	.	TRBV5-1	.	TGCGCCAGCAGCTCCCGGGAAGACGGTTCCTATGGCTACACCTTC	CASSSREDGSYGYTF
TRBJ2-5	.	TRBV11-2	.	TGTGCCAGCAGGGGCCCCAAAGAGACCCAGTACTTC	CASRGPKETQYF
TRBJ1-1	.	TRBV5-5	.	TGTGCCAGCAGCTTTGGGGGCGAGGGGACTGAAGCTTTCTTT	CASSFGGEGTEAFF
TRBJ1-5	.	TRBV15	TRBD1	TGTGCCACCACCGACGGGACAGGGAGCAATCAGCCCCAGCATTTT	CATTDGTGSNQPQHF
TRBJ1-2	.	TRBV6-1	.	TGTGCCAGCAGTGACCACCCCCCCGACGGAGCTTATGGCTACACCTTC	CASSDHPPDGAYGYTF
TRBJ2-6	.	TRBV28	.	TGTGCCAGCAGACGGACTGATGGGGCCAACGTCCTGACTTTC	CASRRTDGANVLTF
TRBJ1-5	.	TRBV28	.	TGTGCCAGCAGTTCCCCCCTTGACAGGATAGCAAATCAGCCCCAGCATTTT	CASSSPLDRIANQPQHF
TRBJ1-4	many	TRBV4-1	.	TGCGCCACCCGGGGCGGGGATGAAAAACTGTTTTTT	CATRGGDEKLFF
TRBJ2-1	once	TRBV7-3	TRBD1	TGTGCCAGCAGCTCCCAGGGGGCTAGTAGTTTCAATGAGCAGTTCTTC	CASSSQGASSFNEQFF
TRBJ2-7	.	TRBV18	.	TGTGCCAGCTCACCCATGCAGGGAACCTTCGAGCAGTACTTC	CASSPMQGTFEQYF
TRBJ1-2	.	TRBV30	.	TGTGCCTGGAAAGGTCATGCGGGAGGTTATGGCTACACCTTC	CAWKGHAGGYGYTF
TRBJ1-2	.	TRBV6-5	.	TGTGCCAGCAGTTACCAGGAACATAACTATGGCTACACCTTC	CASSYQEHNYGYTF
TRBJ2-3	once	TRBV5-6	.	TGTGCCAGCAGCTTGGCCGAGAGATTCACAGATACGCAGTATTTT	CASSLAERFTDTQYF
TRBJ1-2	.	TRBV27	.	TGTGCCAGCAGTAACCGAACAGGGAGGGGACCCTATGGCTACACCTTC	CASSNRTGRGPYGYTF
TRBJ2-7	.	TRBV5-1	TRBD2	TGCGCCAGCAGCTGGGGGGACCCCGGGACTAGCTCCTACGAGCAGTACTTC	CASSWGDPGTSSYEQYF
TRBJ2-7	.	TRBV5-4	TRBD2	TGTGCCAGCAGCGGCTTCCCACGCGGGAGCTCCTACGAGCAGTACTTC	CASSGFPRGSSYEQYF
TRBJ2-1	.	TRBV15	TRBD1	TGTGCCACTAGCAGTACGGGACAGGGTCCCAGGGAGCAGTTCTTC	CATSSTGQGPREQFF
TRBJ1-2	.	TRBV6-5	TRBD1	TGTGCCAGCAGTTACATGACAGGGGGCGATAACTATGGCTACACCTTC	CASSYMTGGDNYGYTF
TRBJ1-5	.	TRBV28	.	TGTGCCAGCAGTCTTCTTGGCAAGCCCCAGCATTTT	CASSLLGKPQHF
TRBJ2-7	.	TRBV28	.	TGTGCCATCAAATCCTACGAGCAGTACTTC	CAIKSYEQYF
TRBJ2-1	.	TRBV30	TRBD2	TGTGCCTGGGACTTCGGACTAGCGGGAGACAATGAGCAGTTCTTC	CAWDFGLAGDNEQFF
TRBJ1-2	.	TRBV28	.	TGTGCCAGCAGCCCCCATCACCCCTCCGCCAGGGGCCTATATGGCTACACCTTC	CASSPHHPSARGLYGYTF
TRBJ2-5	.	TRBV11-2	.	TGTGCCAGCAGCTTTGGGGGGGCAGGGGAGACCCAGTACTTC	CASSFGGAGETQYF
TRBJ1-2	.	TRBV10-3	.	TGTGCCATCAGTGCCCCCCCGCAGGGTCTATATGGCTACACCTTC	CAISAPPQGLYGYTF
TRBJ2-7	once	TRBV28	.	TGTGCCAGCAGCCTTTACGGGGTTACCTACGAGCAGTACTTC	CASSLYGVTYEQYF
TRBJ1-2	.	TRBV19	.	TGTGCCAGTAGTATAGCGGGACAAACTAACTATGGCTACACCTTC	CASSIAGQTNYGYTF
TRBJ2-7	few	TRBV20-1	.	TGCAGTGCAGGGACTGGCGAGCAGTACTTC	CSAGTGEQYF
TRBJ2-7	few	TRBV10-3	.	TGTGCCATCAGTGAGTCTGACGGGGGATACGAGCAGTACTTC	CAISESDGGYEQYF
TRBJ1-2	once	TRBV20-1	.	TGCAGTGCACCCGATAGTCGCTACACCTTC	CSAPDSRYTF
TRBJ2-7	.	TRBV6-5	.	TGTGCCAGCAGTTACTCACAGGGCGCCTCCTACGAGCAGTACTTC	CASSYSQGASYEQYF
TRBJ2-2	.	TRBV28	.	TGTGCCAGCAGTTTTCAGGGGATGAACACCGGGGAGCTGTTTTTT	CASSFQGMNTGELFF